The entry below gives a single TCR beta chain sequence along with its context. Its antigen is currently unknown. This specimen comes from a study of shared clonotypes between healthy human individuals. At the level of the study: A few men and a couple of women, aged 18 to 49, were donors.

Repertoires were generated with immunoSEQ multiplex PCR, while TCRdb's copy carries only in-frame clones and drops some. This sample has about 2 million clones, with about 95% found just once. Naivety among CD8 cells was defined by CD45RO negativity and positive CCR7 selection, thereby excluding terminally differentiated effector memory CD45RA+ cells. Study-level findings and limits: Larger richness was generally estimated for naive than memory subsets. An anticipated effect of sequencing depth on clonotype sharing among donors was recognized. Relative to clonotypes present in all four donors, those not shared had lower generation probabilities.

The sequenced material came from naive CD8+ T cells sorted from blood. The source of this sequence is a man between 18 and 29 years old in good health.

DNA for the CDR3: TGTGCCAGCAGCTTGGATTTAACTAGCGGGGACCTATCCTACGAGCAGTACTTC. It is translated as CASSLDLTSGDLSYEQYF. This chain uses TRBV5-6 with TRBJ2-7; 10 bases fit TRBD2. V gave up 0 bases and J gave up 1 base; unmatched junction bases: 10. Germline loops: CDR1 SGHDT, CDR2 YYEEEE. The CDR3 runs to 18 residues.